This entry is about one T cell receptor (beta chain). As yet, its antigen is unknown. This record comes from a study of cytomegalovirus exposure and HLA in healthy donors. Sequencing used immunoSEQ multiplex PCR; TCRdb keeps in-frame clones, though not all of them. The repertoire consists of hundreds of thousands of clones, with 75% to 90% occurring once and the leading ten covering 5.5% to 7%. Whole-study results and caveats: Diagnosis of cytomegalovirus status made by the classifier reportedly showed high specificity and sensitivity.

Germline lookup yields CDR1 GTSNPN and CDR2 SVGIG (reference sequence). There are 16 residues in the CDR3. The V gene lost 5 bases and the J gene lost 5 bases, with 19 bases spanning the gap. The chain joins TRBV30 to TRBJ1-6; weak D call: TRBD1 (6 bases). The receptor's source is a woman younger than 30 in good health and CMV-seronegative. Sequencing was done on a sample of PBMCs. The CDR3 here is CAWGRVGRTDNSPLHF. The CDR3 bases are TGTGCCTGGGGGCGGGTCGGGAGGACAGATAATTCACCCCTCCACTTT.